This passage covers 17 T cell receptor beta chains from one sample sequenced in a study of blood T cells in healthy people across ages. Sample-barcoded 5' priming and a J-beta primer mix drove a second PCR of roughly 6 to 12 cycles. TCRdb re-called the 5' RACE reads through MiXCR, storing one row per CDR3 protein. Of more than 1,000,000 distinct CDR3 sequences in the sample, about 25% were seen once. In addition, the sample was reused for a study of T cells of mothers and their children.

Sequencing used blood. The receptors shown here come from a girl aged 2-9 years in good health.

The chain joins TRBV12-3 or TRBV12-4 to TRBJ1-4; D is ambiguous. This CDR3 region has 14 residues. V was shortened by 3 bases and J by 4 bases, with 9 bases between the two germline ends. This CDR3 reads CASSFSGNNEKLFF. The CDR3 nucleotides are TGTGCCAGCAGTTTTTCTGGAAATAATGAAAAACTGTTTTTT.

This clonotype was counted only a few times. A read error may produce the germline difference seen at one junction end. V gene TRBV28 combines with J gene TRBJ2-7, with 7 positions matching TRBD2. Germline V gene sequence: CDR1 MDHEN, CDR2 SYDVKM. The CDR3 is made up of 12 amino acids. CDR3 region: CASRDYTNERYF. The CDR3 region has the DNA TGTGCCAGCCGGGACTACACAAACGAGCGGTACTTC.

The rearrangement joins TRBV15 to TRBJ2-3, with a weak D call TRBD2 (5 bases). The V gene's germline CDR1 is LNHNV and CDR2 YYDKDF (reference sequence). The CDR3 is made up of 14 amino acids. The V end was cut by 0 bases, the J end by 5 bases, with 9 bases between. The CDR3 spells CATSRETGVDTQYF. In nucleotides, the CDR3 is TGTGCCACCAGCAGAGAGACCGGGGTAGATACGCAGTATTTT.

As to this clonotype: A read error may produce the germline difference seen at one junction end. The chain's CDR3 is CSAEGLGETQYF. The CDR3 DNA sequence: TGCAGCGCTGAAGGGTTAGGCGAGACCCAGTACTTC. The V call is TRBV29-1, the J call TRBJ2-5; D gene uncertain. The CDR3 is made up of 12 amino acids. CDR1 and CDR2 from the germline V gene are SQVTM and ANQGSEA.

This clonotype was observed a handful of times. CDR3 sequence reads: CASSRTSGDPSYNEQFF. The CDR3 DNA follows: TGCGCCAGCAGCCGCACATCCGGGGACCCCTCCTACAATGAGCAGTTCTTC. This chain links TRBV4-3 with TRBJ2-1; either TRBD1 or TRBD2 may fit D (5 bases each). The CDR3 runs 17 residues. V lost 4 bases to trimming and J lost 0 bases, with 16 bases between them. The germline V gene encodes CDR1 LGHNA and CDR2 YSLEER.

This clonotype was recorded a few times. This chain uses TRBV7-3 with TRBJ1-2; D ambiguous. This CDR3 is built from 13 residues. Germline V gene lookup returns CDR1 SGHTA and CDR2 FQGTGA. The V gene lost 5 bases and the J gene lost 8 bases, with 15 bases spanning the gap. The CDR3 is CASSPLERLGYTF. CDR3 nucleotide sequence: TGTGCCAGCAGCCCCTTGGAACGGTTGGGCTACACCTTC.

The V gene is TRBV5-1, the J gene TRBJ2-1, with D perhaps matching TRBD1 (5 bases). Germline V gene data show CDR1 as SGHRS and CDR2 as YFSETQ. The ends were cut back, 4 bases at V and 6 bases at J, with 17 bases in the middle. The CDR3 runs to 15 residues. The CDR3 is CASSQGQSPTNEQFF. CDR3 nucleotides: TGCGCCAGCAGCCAGGGCCAGTCACCGACCAATGAGCAGTTCTTC.

This clonotype was detected a few times. The chain recombines TRBV11-2 with TRBJ2-2; the D is unclear. Trimming took 2 bases from V and 8 from J, leaving 6 bases between them. Germline CDR1 reads SGHAT; CDR2 reads FQNNGV. The CDR3 covers 12 residues. The CDR3 region is CASSLQRGELFF. For the CDR3, the DNA is TGTGCCAGCAGCTTACAGAGAGGGGAGCTGTTTTTT.

The J gene is TRBJ2-5, the V gene TRBV5-8; D unresolved. This CDR3 is built from 14 residues. The ends were cut back, 6 bases at V and 11 bases at J, with 23 bases in the middle. The germline gives CDR1 SGHTS, CDR2 YDEGEE. CDR3 region: CASTTRLASDVQYF. As DNA, the CDR3 is TGTGCCAGCACCACGAGACTGGCCTCCGACGTGCAGTACTTC.

This clonotype was seen a few times. The rearrangement links TRBV14 to TRBJ2-5, with D unresolved. There are 13 residues in the CDR3. Per germline, CDR1 SGHDN and CDR2 FVKESK. V was cut by 3 bases and J by 1 base, with 6 bases left in between. The CDR3 DNA reads as TGTGCCAGCAGCCACTGGCCCCAAGAGACCCAGTACTTC. Its translation: CASSHWPQETQYF.

The genes are TRBV7-6 and TRBJ2-3; TRBD2 agrees at 13 bases. Germline CDR1 SGHVS, CDR2 FNYEAQ. The CDR3 spans 15 residues. Trimming cost V 5 bases and J 6 bases; bases outside gene matches: 5. The CDR3 spells CASSLWTSGGDTQYF. In DNA form, the CDR3 reads TGTGCCAGCAGCCTATGGACTAGCGGGGGTGATACGCAGTATTTT.

In the case of this clonotype: A junction boundary mismatches the germline segment, possibly from a read error. The J gene is TRBJ2-1, the V gene TRBV11-2; TRBD1 matches 7 bases. In germline, CDR1 is SGHAT, CDR2 FQNNGV. This CDR3 spans 14 amino acids. DNA for the CDR3: TGTGCCAGCAGCTATTCTTTTCAGGGGGTCGAGCTGTTCTTC. It translates to CASSYSFQGVELFF.

This clonotype was counted only a few times. This sequence joins TRBV2 and TRBJ2-7; TRBD2 matches 9 bases. Germline V CDR1 and CDR2: SNHLY, FYNNEI. The J segment lost 5 bases and the V segment lost 8 bases, leaving 7 bases of the junction unmatched. The CDR3 length is 13 residues. CDR3 bases: TGTGCCAGCCATAGCGGGAGTTTCCACGAGCAGTACTTC. As protein: CASHSGSFHEQYF.

This chain links TRBV20-1 with TRBJ1-2, with D unclear. Germline assignment: CDR1 DFQATT and CDR2 SNEGSKA (reference sequence). Trimming took 3 bases from V and 4 from J, leaving 21 bases between them. This CDR3 spans 16 amino acids. This CDR3 is CSASPSGRVQGYGYTF. The CDR3 coding sequence is TGCAGTGCTAGCCCGAGCGGGAGGGTTCAAGGCTATGGCTACACCTTC.

This clonotype came up a few times. V and J are TRBV7-3 and TRBJ2-5, with D unclear. This CDR3 spans 14 amino acids. The germline V gene has CDR1 SGHTA and CDR2 FQGTGA. Trimming took off 5 bases at V and 0 bases at J, with 10 bases between the two ends. The DNA of the CDR3 is TGTGCCAGCAGCCCAAATAGGCACCAAGAGACCCAGTACTTC. Encoded protein: CASSPNRHQETQYF.

This clonotype was counted between two and nine times. The chain recombines TRBV6-5 with TRBJ1-1; unclear D gene. The CDR3 is made up of 13 amino acids. CDR1 and CDR2 from the germline V gene are MNHEY and SVGAGI. The V end was cut by 10 bases, the J end by 1 base, with 13 bases between. The CDR3 reads CATSMGWNTEAFF. CDR3 nucleotides: TGTGCCACCTCCATGGGTTGGAACACTGAAGCTTTCTTT.

This chain uses TRBV7-3 with TRBJ2-3; D unclear. V was clipped by 5 bases and J by 2 bases, with 8 bases between them. The germline V gene has CDR1 SGHTA and CDR2 FQGTGA. This CDR3 comprises 13 residues. The CDR3 loop reads CASSPLYTDTQYF. CDR3 sequence (DNA): TGTGCCAGCAGCCCTCTCTACACAGATACGCAGTATTTT. Using reference TRBV7-3 and TRBJ2-3 for the parts outside the CDR3, the full variable domain is GAGVSQTPSNKVTEKGKYVELRCDPISGHTALYWYRQSLGQGPEFLIYFQGTGAADDSGLPNDRFFAVRPEGSVSTLKIQRTERGDSAVYLCASSPLYTDTQYFGPGTRLTVL.